The T cell receptor beta chain described here comes from a study of cytomegalovirus exposure and HLA in healthy donors. Losses at the gene ends were 5 bases for V and 3 bases for J; bases not matched to a gene: 11. CDR1 is LNHDA, CDR2 SQIVND, per germline (reference sequence). The CDR3 is 16 amino acids. A multiplex PCR was run with 60 Vbeta primers and 13 Jbeta primers. Some clones are missing from TCRdb's copy, which holds only in-frame ones; the method was immunoSEQ multiplex PCR. The data hold about 200,000 clones, with more than 75% observed a single time. On this clone: What it binds is unknown.

Study-wide results and caveats: About 150 TCR beta chains were listed as cytomegalovirus-associated. Presence/absence analyses supposed approximately even sequencing depth among donors.

The receptor was isolated from a male donor in good health and CMV-seropositive. The V gene is TRBV19, the J gene TRBJ2-7; TRBD1 matches at 9 bases. The sequenced material came from PBMCs. The CDR3 is CASSHKNRDRVYEQYF. CDR3 in DNA: TGTGCCAGTAGTCACAAAAACCGGGACAGGGTCTACGAGCAGTACTTC.